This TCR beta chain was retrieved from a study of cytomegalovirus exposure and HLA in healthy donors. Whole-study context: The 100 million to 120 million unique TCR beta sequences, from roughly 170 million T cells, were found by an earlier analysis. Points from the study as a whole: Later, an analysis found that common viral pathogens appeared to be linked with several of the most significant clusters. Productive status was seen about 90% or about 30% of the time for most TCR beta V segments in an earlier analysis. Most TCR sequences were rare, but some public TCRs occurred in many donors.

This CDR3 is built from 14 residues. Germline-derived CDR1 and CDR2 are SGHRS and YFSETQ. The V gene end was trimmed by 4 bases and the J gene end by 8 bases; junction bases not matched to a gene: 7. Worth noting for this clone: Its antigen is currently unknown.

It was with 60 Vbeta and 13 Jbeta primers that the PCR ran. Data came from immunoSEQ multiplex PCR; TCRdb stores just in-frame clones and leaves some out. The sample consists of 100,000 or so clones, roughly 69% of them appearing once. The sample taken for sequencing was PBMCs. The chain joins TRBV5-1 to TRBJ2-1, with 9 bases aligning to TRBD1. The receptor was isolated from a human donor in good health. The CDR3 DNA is TGCGCCAGCAGCCTACGGACAGGGGCGGATGAGCAGTTCTTC. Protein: CASSLRTGADEQFF.